This is a list of T cell receptor beta chains from one sample in a study of blood T cell repertoires in COVID-19. The method was immunoSEQ multiplex PCR; TCRdb's version includes in-frame clones alone and lacks a portion of them. The sample shows about 400,000 clones, roughly 87% of them seen only once. Sequenced material: PBMCs or T cells enriched from blood (not recorded which). The receptors originated from a woman in her 30s who had recovered from COVID-19. Both conserved end residues are part of each CDR3. D genes are given only for firm matches.

V,D,CDR3
TRBV19,TRBD1,CASQTGQGSGNTIYF
TRBV18,TRBD1,CASSGQGNDGYTF
TRBV21-1,.,CASSSLDRAIYEQYF
TRBV4-1,TRBD2,CASSQGLAGGPSNEQFF
TRBV5-8,TRBD2,CASLLAGLSYEQYF
TRBV11-3,.,CASSRAGTGELFF
TRBV3-1/TRBV3-2,TRBD1,CASSVRDSNQPQHF
TRBV13,.,CASSLGDRDEQYF
TRBV9,TRBD2,CASSGLAGGQADTQYF
TRBV5-1,TRBD1,CASSTGTGDQPQHF
TRBV25-1,.,CASSDGEHYEQYF
TRBV6-5,TRBD2,CASSRRTSGHYEQYF
TRBV19,.,CASSITNTGELFF
TRBV9,.,CASSVAGSSGANVLTF
TRBV9,.,CASSVGRVQSYNEQFF
TRBV18,TRBD1,CASSRSGTGVGYTF
TRBV7-8,TRBD1,CASSLEGTGGDGYTF
TRBV2,.,CASRRDSPLHF
TRBV15,TRBD2,CASALAAYNEQFF
TRBV12-3/TRBV12-4,.,CASSLRGEEKLFF
TRBV3-1/TRBV3-2,.,CASSQTVSGNTIYF
TRBV27,TRBD1,CASSDGTGGRTEAFF
TRBV18,.,CASSPSAQGPTEAFF
TRBV28,TRBD1,CASSSVFYRGEGYGYTF
TRBV7-8,.,CASSPYSGSDGELFF
TRBV12-3/TRBV12-4,.,CASSFNLNTEAFF
TRBV7-3,.,CASSQGPGRNEQFF
TRBV29-1,.,CSVEITGTDTQYF
TRBV29-1,.,CSVVSGVSNEKLFF
TRBV5-4,TRBD1,CASSLGQGRGSGANVLTF
TRBV19,.,CASSIGRKQGPLHF
TRBV9,TRBD2,CASSSREGGAPYEQYF
TRBV14,TRBD1,CASSQRTGARDEQFF
TRBV19,.,CASSSRTGSYEQYF
TRBV7-6,.,CASSLAGGGNTGELFF
TRBV7-9,.,CASSLESRGNYGYTF
TRBV6-5,.,CASTHHDRPNTEAFF
TRBV5-1,TRBD1,CASSLAGTGEETQYF
TRBV5-1,.,CASSLGQAPAKNIQYF
TRBV6-1,TRBD1,CASSEDRGRGNGYTF
TRBV12-3/TRBV12-4,.,CASSLSTSYEQYF
TRBV3-1/TRBV3-2,.,CASSQGTSEHEQYF
TRBV29-1,TRBD1,CSASPGTGGNEQYF
TRBV4-2,.,CASSQDEDSWSPLHF
TRBV27,.,CASSPGVSSNQPQHF
TRBV6-5,TRBD1,CATSRDRRNTEAFF
TRBV27,TRBD1,CASSSTDRGLNYGYTF
TRBV19,.,CASTTGNANTGELFF
TRBV6-1,TRBD1,CASSEGPGGRTEAFF
TRBV5-1,TRBD2,CASSLDSSGSWTDTQYF
TRBV5-1,.,CASSLGRDGGYEQFF
TRBV28,TRBD2,CASSEGEREWGEETQYF
TRBV18,TRBD2,CASSSRTSGGGHTGELFF
TRBV28,.,CASSSGTIGQPQHF
TRBV18,.,CASSPQAGTNTGELFF
TRBV10-3,TRBD1,CAMGQGSVQYF